The clone carrying this T cell receptor beta chain was counted between two and nine times. Its antigen remains unidentified. TCRdb reprocessed the reads with MiXCR, giving one entry per CDR3 protein. The table shows 650,000 to 850,000 distinct CDR3 sequences, with almost 30% occurring only once. The entry originates in a study of T cell repertoires in cytomegalovirus infection. The wider study: Well-studied HLA-B-restricted epitopes and recently identified HLA-C-restricted epitopes of CMV were both used in the study. The public TCR beta signatures pointed to both CMV infection and matching HLA type. General study results and limits: The ex vivo response was dominated by HLA-C-restricted CMV-specific TCR beta clonotypes.

CDR3 length equals 13 residues. Trimming shortened V by 2 bases and J by 5 bases, and 6 bases separated the two germline ends. Germline V lookup: CDR1 MNHNS, CDR2 SASEGT. This sequence joins TRBV6-1 and TRBJ1-4, with D unclear. The source was cultured CD8+ T cells from PBMCs, collected from culture after CMV antigen stimulation. This TCR came from a human donor in good health (CMV status not recorded). Some clones in this sample may be carry-over from other donors' samples. CDR3 DNA sequence: TGTGCCAGCAGTGAAAGAGGGAATGAAAAACTGTTTTTT. This sequence encodes CASSERGNEKLFF.